The source of this T cell receptor (beta chain) is a study of blood T cell repertoires in COVID-19. Study details: PBMCs, B-cell-depleted T cells, or T cells were the source of the cDNA or gDNA that made up the material.

With 8 bases removed from V and 4 bases from J, the gap between germline ends came to 18 bases. The CDR3 covers 15 residues. Germline CDR1 and CDR2: SNHLY and FYNNEI. As handled by the study authors: It was from reference gene primer amplification that nucleated cell counts were estimated. The assay was immunoSEQ multiplex PCR, and TCRdb's table has in-frame clones only and misses some. V and J calls and clone size are copied from that table; D and trimming were computed from the DNA. The profile shows around 68,000 clones, over 70% of them singletons. The source of this sequence is a human donor in a cohort sampled during active COVID-19. Specimen: peripheral blood. The rearrangement uses TRBV2 and TRBJ2-1; D unresolved. The CDR3 region is CASPGSGLSYNEQFF. CDR3 bases: TGTGCCAGCCCCGGGTCCGGGTTAAGTTACAATGAGCAGTTCTTC.